This T cell receptor beta chain is drawn from a study of post-analysis software for immune sequencing data. Study information: There were relapsing-remitting, secondary progressive and progressive-relapsing multiple sclerosis among the disease courses included.

V dropped 4 bases and J dropped 4; count of bases not matched to a gene: 5. CDR1 is MNHNS, CDR2 SASEGT, per germline. CDR3 length: 15 amino acids. Study-wide points: A few TRBV segments were significantly more frequent in patients than in controls. TRBV5-6, TRBV5-1 and TRBV20-1 were among these segments. Significantly decreased normalized Chao1 diversity was recorded for multiple sclerosis patients relative to controls. By F measure, strong co-clustering occurred among samples prepared in the same batch.

This clonotype showed up just a few times. Its antigen is as yet unknown. The TCR beta cDNA libraries contained unique molecular identifiers. When 1 to 10 million T cells were used, they gave roughly 490,000 cDNA molecules. TCRdb re-called the PCR reads through MiXCR, storing one row per CDR3 protein. The data show about 680,000 distinct CDR3 sequences, around 64% seen once. The sequenced sample consisted of blood. The chain combines TRBV6-1 with TRBJ1-5; 9 bases fit TRBD1. This clonotype was obtained from a girl aged 2-9 years with multiple sclerosis. The CDR3 here is CASSAGQGQNQPQHF. CDR3 DNA sequence: TGTGCCAGCAGTGCCGGACAGGGGCAAAATCAGCCCCAGCATTTT.